This TCR beta chain appears in the sequencing data of a study of OX40 agonist ivuxolimab in advanced cancers. The data were produced by immunoSEQ multiplex PCR, yet TCRdb's version contains in-frame clones alone and is incomplete. The top ten clones hold 0.44% of a sample with 72,000 or so clones, about 84% of them seen once. The V segment lost 4 bases and the J segment 2 bases; nucleotides outside the gene matches: 6. The CDR3 has 15 amino acids. The germline gives CDR1 SGHRS, CDR2 YFSETQ. The chain combines TRBV5-1 with TRBJ2-1, with 7 bases matching TRBD2. Sample: CD4+ or CD8+ T cells sorted from blood, taken in a trial of the OX40 agonist ivuxolimab. This TCR came from an adult with an advanced solid tumor such as melanoma, head and neck, liver or kidney cancer. The CDR3 loop is CASSDTGTTYNEQFF. In DNA, the CDR3 is TGCGCCAGCAGCGACACCGGGACTACCTACAATGAGCAGTTCTTC.